This T cell receptor (beta chain) came from a study of cytomegalovirus exposure and HLA in healthy donors. Study findings and constraints: The authors later found most CMV-associated TCR beta chains appeared HLA-restricted. In presence/absence analyses, roughly uniform sequencing depth across donors was assumed. Some 16,000 TCR beta sequences were associated with HLA alleles at 0.05 false discovery rate in a later analysis.

Trimming took off 4 bases at V and 7 bases at J, with 19 bases between the two ends. The length of the CDR3 is 15 residues. Germline loops: CDR1 SQVTM, CDR2 ANQGSEA. PCR used 60 Vbeta primers and 13 Jbeta primers. Produced via immunoSEQ multiplex PCR; TCRdb's table is partial and in-frame only. The sample lists fewer than 200,000 clones; about three quarters were seen once. In its sample, this clone was seen a few times. Its target is not known. Sequenced material: PBMCs. The sequence derives from a girl between 5 and 17 years old in good health and CMV-seronegative. The rearrangement joins TRBV29-1 to TRBJ2-2, with a tentative D call TRBD1 (6 bases). CDR3 sequence: CSVVDSGVEGGELFF. The CDR3 DNA reads TGCAGCGTTGTTGATTCAGGGGTCGAAGGCGGGGAGCTGTTTTTT.